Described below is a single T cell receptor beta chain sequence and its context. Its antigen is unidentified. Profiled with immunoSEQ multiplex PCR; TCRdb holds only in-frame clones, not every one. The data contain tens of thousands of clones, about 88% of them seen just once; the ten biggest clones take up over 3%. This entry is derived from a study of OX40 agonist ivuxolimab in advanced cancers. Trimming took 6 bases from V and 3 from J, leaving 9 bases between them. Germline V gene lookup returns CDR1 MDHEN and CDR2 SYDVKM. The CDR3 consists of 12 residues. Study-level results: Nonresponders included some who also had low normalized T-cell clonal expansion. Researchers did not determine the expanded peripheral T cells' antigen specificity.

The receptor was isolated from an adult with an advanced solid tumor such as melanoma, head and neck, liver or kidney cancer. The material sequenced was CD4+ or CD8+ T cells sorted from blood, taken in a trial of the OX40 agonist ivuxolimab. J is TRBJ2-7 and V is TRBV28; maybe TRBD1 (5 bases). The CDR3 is CASSSRVYEQYF. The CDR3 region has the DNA TGTGCCAGCAGCTCCAGGGTCTACGAGCAGTACTTC. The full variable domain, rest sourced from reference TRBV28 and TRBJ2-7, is DVKVTQSSRYLVKRTGEKVFLECVQDMDHENMFWYRQDPGLGLRLIYFSYDVKMKEKGDIPEGYSVSREKKERFSLILESASTNQTSMYLCASSSRVYEQYFGPGTRLTVT.